This passage covers 19 T cell receptor beta chains from one sample sequenced in a study of blood T cell repertoires in COVID-19. Some clones are missing from TCRdb's copy, which holds only in-frame ones; the method was immunoSEQ multiplex PCR. The sample carries about 120,000 clones, around 80% recorded once. The sequenced sample was peripheral blood. These receptors were obtained from a man between 25 and 39 years old with COVID-19, enrolled during active disease.

This clone was observed many times. The same CDR3 arises from other DNA sequences in this sample as well. This chain connects TRBV4-3 to TRBJ2-6; D ambiguous. V gave up 0 bases and J gave up 0 bases, with 6 bases separating them. CDR3 size: 16 residues. Germline assignment: CDR1 LGHNA and CDR2 YSLEER. In nucleotides, the CDR3 is TGCGCCAGCAGCCAAGATGCAGGCTCTGGGGCCAACGTCCTGACTTTC. Residues: CASSQDAGSGANVLTF.

The chain employs TRBV19 and TRBJ1-5; a possible D gene is TRBD1 (6 bases). Germline V gene lookup returns CDR1 LNHDA and CDR2 SQIVND (reference sequence). V lost 1 base and J lost 7, with 17 bases in between. The CDR3 length is 16 residues. The CDR3: CASSIGGAGEGQPQHF. CDR3 bases: TGTGCCAGTAGTATAGGAGGAGCAGGGGAGGGACAGCCCCAGCATTTT.

The CDR3 DNA is TGTGCCAGCAGTCACCCGGGACAGGGGGGGGATATGGATGGCTACACCTTC. Translated, it gives CASSHPGQGGDMDGYTF. The rearrangement joins TRBV25-1 to TRBJ1-2; 11 bases match TRBD1. This CDR3 spans 17 amino acids. V was pared by 5 bases and J by 6 bases, with 14 bases of the junction left unmatched. The V gene's germline CDR1 is MGHDK and CDR2 SYGVNS.

The rearrangement links TRBV5-4 to TRBJ2-7; 9 bases agree with TRBD1. V lost 4 bases and J lost 3; bases outside the gene matches: 14. The germline V gene has CDR1 SGHNT and CDR2 YYREEE (reference sequence). The CDR3 runs 17 residues. The CDR3 is CASSRLQGANSYYEQYF. The CDR3, as DNA: TGTGCCAGCAGCCGATTACAGGGGGCGAATAGCTACTACGAGCAGTACTTC.

V gene TRBV3-1 (or the pseudogene TRBV3-2) combines with J gene TRBJ2-7; 9 bases fit TRBD1. Germline CDR1 reads LGHDT; CDR2 reads YNNKEL (reference sequence). CDR3 length: 15 residues. V gave up 4 bases and J gave up 0 bases; unmatched junction bases: 4. The CDR3 bases are TGTGCCAGCAGCCTCGGGACAGGGTACTCCTACGAGCAGTACTTC. Translating it yields CASSLGTGYSYEQYF.

The chain uses TRBV6-5 and TRBJ1-2; D not certain. Trimming pared 2 bases from V and 4 bases from J, leaving 14 bases between. Germline CDR1 is MNHEY and CDR2 is SVGAGI. There are 15 residues in the CDR3. The CDR3 reads CASSYPGATFYGYTF. DNA for the CDR3: TGTGCCAGCAGTTACCCGGGAGCTACCTTCTATGGCTACACCTTC.

The chain links TRBV19 to TRBJ2-7; TRBD1 is a possible D gene (5 bases). Germline assignment: CDR1 LNHDA and CDR2 SQIVND (reference sequence). The CDR3 is 17 amino acids. With 9 bases removed from V and 3 bases from J, the gap between germline ends came to 27 bases. CDR3 amino acids: CARETDKVYLTRYEQYF. CDR3 DNA: TGTGCCAGAGAGACAGACAAAGTCTATCTGACGCGCTACGAGCAGTACTTC. Full variable domain (remainder filled in from reference TRBV19 and TRBJ2-7): DGGITQSPKYLFRKEGQNVTLSCEQNLNHDAMYWYRQDPGQGLRLIYYSQIVNDFQKGDIAEGYSVSREKKESFPLTVTSAQKNPTAFYLCARETDKVYLTRYEQYFGPGTRLTVT.

This sequence joins TRBV19 and TRBJ1-1, with TRBD1 matching over 9 bases. The CDR3 extends over 12 amino acids. Germline assignment: CDR1 LNHDA and CDR2 SQIVND (reference sequence). V trimming: 3 bases; J trimming: 11 bases; junction bases outside the gene matches: 4. As DNA, the CDR3 is TGTGCCAGTAGTATGTGGACAGGGGAGGCTTTCTTT. Translation: CASSMWTGEAFF.

The rearrangement uses TRBV3-1 (or the pseudogene TRBV3-2) and TRBJ1-1; 10 bases match TRBD1. V gave up 4 bases and J gave up 4 bases; unmatched junction bases: 3. The CDR3 length is 14 residues. CDR1 LGHDT and CDR2 YNNKEL come from the germline V gene (reference sequence). CDR3 DNA: TGTGCCAGCAGCCTCCGGACAGGGGGCACTGAAGCTTTCTTT. Protein: CASSLRTGGTEAFF.

The chain uses TRBV6-5 and TRBJ2-2; TRBD1 agrees at 7 bases. CDR3 length: 16 residues. Germline V CDR1 and CDR2: MNHEY, SVGAGI. With V trimmed by 0 bases and J by 4 bases, 5 bases remained unmatched. CDR3 in amino acids: CASSYSTGSITGELFF. The CDR3 region has the DNA TGTGCCAGCAGTTACTCGACAGGGTCCATCACCGGGGAGCTGTTTTTT.

About this clone: Distinct nucleotide sequences in the sample also encode this CDR3. The chain carries TRBV28 and TRBJ1-1; no reliable D call. CDR1 and CDR2 (germline): MDHEN, SYDVKM. V lost 3 bases and J 5 bases, leaving 10 bases between the germline ends. The CDR3 spans 13 residues. The CDR3, as DNA: TGTGCCAGCAGTTTTAGAGGGCGGACTGAAGCTTTCTTT. This gives the protein CASSFRGRTEAFF.

The chain couples TRBV2 to TRBJ2-3, with 9 positions matching TRBD2. CDR3 length: 16 amino acids. V lost 6 bases, J lost 0 bases, and 7 bases stayed unmatched. CDR1 and CDR2 (germline): SNHLY, FYNNEI. In nucleotides, the CDR3 is TGTGCCAGCAGCACCGCGACTAGCGGCAGCACAGATACGCAGTATTTT. Amino acid sequence: CASSTATSGSTDTQYF.

The rearrangement links TRBV6-5 to TRBJ2-7; tentatively, D is TRBD2 (5 bases). The CDR3 is made up of 15 amino acids. CDR1 and CDR2 from the germline V gene are MNHEY and SVGAGI. V dropped 5 bases and J dropped 6 bases, with 20 bases sitting between them. The CDR3 here is CASSLGTGRRGEQYF. The CDR3 region has the DNA TGTGCCAGCAGTCTGGGAACGGGGAGACGGGGCGAGCAGTACTTC.

The V gene is TRBV27, the J gene TRBJ1-2, with 7 bases lining up with TRBD1. J gave up 4 bases and V 0 bases, and 5 bases lay outside the gene matches. Germline CDR1 reads MNHEY; CDR2 reads SMNVEV (reference sequence). The CDR3 is 15 residues long. The CDR3 DNA follows: TGTGCCAGCAGTTTATCTCTACAGGGGATCTATGGCTACACCTTC. Its protein is CASSLSLQGIYGYTF.

The J gene is TRBJ2-7, the V gene TRBV4-1; 10 positions agree with TRBD2. Germline V lookup: CDR1 MGHRA, CDR2 YSYEKL. CDR3 length equals 15 residues. V was clipped by 4 bases and J by 2 bases; unmatched bases: 5. The chain's CDR3 is CASSRATSGAYEQYF. The DNA of the CDR3 is TGCGCCAGCAGCCGAGCAACTAGCGGGGCCTACGAGCAGTACTTC.

Only a few counts were recorded for this clone. V and J are TRBV7-9 and TRBJ1-3; no clear D gene. Trimming took off 2 bases at V and 4 bases at J, with 9 bases between the two ends. There are 14 residues in the CDR3. Germline values: CDR1 SEHNR, CDR2 FQNEAQ (reference sequence). CDR3 coding DNA: TGTGCCAGCAGCTTATCCGGGGTCGGAAACACCATATATTTT. Amino acid sequence: CASSLSGVGNTIYF.

CDR3 loop: CATSWDRGRAPLHF. The CDR3 nucleotides read TGTGCCACCTCTTGGGACAGGGGTAGGGCACCCCTCCACTTT. This chain connects TRBV27 to TRBJ1-6; 10 bases fit TRBD1. Germline V gene data show CDR1 as MNHEY and CDR2 as SMNVEV (reference sequence). J gave up 11 bases and V 10 bases, and 11 bases lay outside the gene matches. The CDR3 runs to 14 residues.

This clone was found a few times. This rearrangement joins TRBV24-1 to TRBJ2-3, with a tentative D call TRBD1 (5 bases). Per the germline V gene, CDR1 is KGHDR and CDR2 is SFDVKD. V gave up 9 bases and J gave up 3 bases, with 9 bases separating them. The CDR3 length is 12 residues. The CDR3 nucleotides read TGTGCCACCGTAGACAGAACAGATACGCAGTATTTT. As protein: CATVDRTDTQYF.

The V and J genes are TRBV11-2 and TRBJ2-1; weak D call: TRBD2 (5 bases). Germline CDR1 reads SGHAT; CDR2 reads FQNNGV. Trimming stripped 5 bases from V and 8 bases from J, with 16 bases between. This CDR3 is 14 amino acids long. In nucleotides, the CDR3 is TGTGCCAGCAGCCCGTGGACTCTTGGCGATGAGCAGTTCTTC. Amino acid sequence: CASSPWTLGDEQFF. Based on the CDR3 plus reference TRBV11-2 and TRBJ2-1, the full variable domain is EAGVAQSPRYKIIEKRQSVAFWCNPISGHATLYWYQQILGQGPKLLIQFQNNGVVDDSQLPKDRFSAERLKGVDSTLKIQPAKLEDSAVYLCASSPWTLGDEQFFGPGTRLTVL.